This passage covers 4 T cell receptor beta chains from one sample sequenced in a study of spatial heterogeneity in lung cancer. Study-wide findings and caveats: Intratumoral expanded alpha and beta TCR counts were found to track tumor mutation counts.

Their antigens remain unidentified. TCRdb passed the 5' RACE reads through MiXCR, listing each CDR3 protein once. The top ten clones hold about 8.6% of a sample with 7,500 to 9,000 distinct CDR3 sequences, 7% of them seen once. Time point given: sample taken at primary tumor resection. Here the sequenced sample was lung tumor tissue, taken at surgery. These receptors all stem from a male donor with early-stage non-small cell lung cancer.

This clonotype is labeled medium-sized. The chain links TRBV19 to TRBJ2-1; 12 positions agree with TRBD1. V shed 6 bases, J shed 4 bases, and the junction held 4 bases outside the gene matches. The CDR3 has 15 amino acids. Germline lookup yields CDR1 LNHDA and CDR2 SQIVND (reference sequence). The CDR3 region is CASRGQGARYNEQFF. For the CDR3, the DNA is TGTGCCAGTAGGGGACAGGGGGCGCGGTACAATGAGCAGTTCTTC. Full variable domain (remainder filled in from reference TRBV19 and TRBJ2-1): DGGITQSPKYLFRKEGQNVTLSCEQNLNHDAMYWYRQDPGQGLRLIYYSQIVNDFQKGDIAEGYSVSREKKESFPLTVTSAQKNPTAFYLCASRGQGARYNEQFFGPGTRLTVL.

This clonotype is medium-sized. The chain employs TRBV3-1 and TRBJ2-5; 7 bases are shared with TRBD2. V lost 0 bases and J lost 9; bases outside the gene matches: 4. Germline V gene data show CDR1 as LGHDT and CDR2 as YNNKEL (reference sequence). CDR3 length: 13 amino acids. CDR3: CASSQDGGTAQYF. CDR3 DNA: TGTGCCAGCAGCCAAGACGGGGGGACGGCCCAGTACTTC.

This clonotype is labeled medium-sized. V is TRBV11-2 and J is TRBJ2-1; no definite D call. Germline V gene data show CDR1 as SGHAT and CDR2 as FQNNGV. The V and J ends lost 0 bases and 5 bases respectively, with 5 bases between them. This CDR3 is built from 13 residues. The CDR3 DNA is TGTGCCAGCAGCTTAGAGACAAACAATGAGCAGTTCTTC. It encodes CASSLETNNEQFF.

This clonotype was seen repeatedly, ten times or more. V and J are TRBV3-1 and TRBJ2-3; maybe TRBD2 (5 bases). CDR3 size: 16 residues. Per the germline V gene, CDR1 is LGHDT and CDR2 is YNNKEL (reference sequence). The V and J ends lost 3 bases and 6 bases respectively, with 19 bases between them. The chain's CDR3 is CASSQGLRGSSDTQYF. Written as DNA, the CDR3 is TGTGCCAGCAGCCAGGGCCTACGGGGATCCTCGGATACGCAGTATTTT.